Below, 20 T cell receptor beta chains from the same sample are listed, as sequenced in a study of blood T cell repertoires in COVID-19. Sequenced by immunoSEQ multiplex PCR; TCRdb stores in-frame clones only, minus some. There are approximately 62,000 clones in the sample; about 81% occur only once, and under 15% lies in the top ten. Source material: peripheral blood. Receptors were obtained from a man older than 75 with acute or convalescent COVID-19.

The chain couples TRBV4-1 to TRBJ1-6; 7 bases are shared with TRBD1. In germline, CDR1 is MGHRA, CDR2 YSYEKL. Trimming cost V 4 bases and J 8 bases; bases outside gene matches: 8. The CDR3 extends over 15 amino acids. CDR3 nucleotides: TGCGCCAGCAGCCGCACACAGGGGTCGGATTCACCCCTCCACTTT. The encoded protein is CASSRTQGSDSPLHF.

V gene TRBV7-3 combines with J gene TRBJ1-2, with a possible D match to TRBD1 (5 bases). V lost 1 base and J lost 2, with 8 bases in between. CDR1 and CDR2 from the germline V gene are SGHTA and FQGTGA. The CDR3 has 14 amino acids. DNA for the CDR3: TGTGCCAGCAGCTTAAACGCAGGGAACTATGGCTACACCTTC. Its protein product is CASSLNAGNYGYTF.

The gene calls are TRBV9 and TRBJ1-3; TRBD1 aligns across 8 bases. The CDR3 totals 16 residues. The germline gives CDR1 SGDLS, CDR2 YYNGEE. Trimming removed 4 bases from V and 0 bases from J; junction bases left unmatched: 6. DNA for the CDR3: TGTGCCAGCAGCACGGGACAGGACATCTCTGGAAACACCATATATTTT. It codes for CASSTGQDISGNTIYF.

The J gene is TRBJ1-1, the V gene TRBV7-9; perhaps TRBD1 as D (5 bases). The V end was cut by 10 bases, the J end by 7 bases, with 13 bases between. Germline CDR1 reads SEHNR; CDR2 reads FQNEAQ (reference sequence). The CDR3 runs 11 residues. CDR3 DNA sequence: TGTGCCACTCGACCAGGGAATGAAGCTTTCTTT. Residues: CATRPGNEAFF.

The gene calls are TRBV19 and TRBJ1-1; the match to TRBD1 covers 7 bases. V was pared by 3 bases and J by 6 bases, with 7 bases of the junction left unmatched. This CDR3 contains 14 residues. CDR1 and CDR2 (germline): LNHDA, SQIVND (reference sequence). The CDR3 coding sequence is TGTGCCAGTAGTATGGGACAGCGTCGCGCTGAAGCTTTCTTT. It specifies CASSMGQRRAEAFF.

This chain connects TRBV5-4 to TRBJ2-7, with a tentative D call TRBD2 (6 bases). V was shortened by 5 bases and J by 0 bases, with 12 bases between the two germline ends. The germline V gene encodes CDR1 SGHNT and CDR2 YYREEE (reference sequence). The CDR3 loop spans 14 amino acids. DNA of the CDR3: TGTGCCAGCAGTCCGGGACTTAGCTCCTACGAGCAGTACTTC. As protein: CASSPGLSSYEQYF. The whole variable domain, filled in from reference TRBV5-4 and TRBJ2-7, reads ETGVTQSPTHLIKTRGQQVTLRCSSQSGHNTVSWYQQALGQGPQFIFQYYREEENGRGNFPPRFSGLQFPNYSSELNVNALELDDSALYLCASSPGLSSYEQYFGPGTRLTVT.

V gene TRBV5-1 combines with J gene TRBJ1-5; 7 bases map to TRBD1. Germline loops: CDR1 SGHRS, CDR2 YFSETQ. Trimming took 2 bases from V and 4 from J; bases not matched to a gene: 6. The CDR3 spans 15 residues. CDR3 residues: CASSFGTDRNQPQHF. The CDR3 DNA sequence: TGCGCCAGCAGCTTCGGGACAGACCGAAATCAGCCCCAGCATTTT.

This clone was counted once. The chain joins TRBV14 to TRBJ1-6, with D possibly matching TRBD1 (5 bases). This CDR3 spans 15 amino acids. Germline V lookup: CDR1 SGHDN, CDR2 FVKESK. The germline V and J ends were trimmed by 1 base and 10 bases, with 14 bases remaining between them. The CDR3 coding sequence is TGTGCCAGCAGCCAAGGCACAGGCAGTTGGTCACCCCTCCACTTT. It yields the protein CASSQGTGSWSPLHF.

The chain's CDR3 is CASSVHRGNTEAFF. DNA for the CDR3: TGCGCCAGCAGCGTACACAGGGGGAACACTGAAGCTTTCTTT. V gene TRBV5-1 combines with J gene TRBJ1-1, with 7 bases identical to TRBD1. The CDR3 extends over 14 amino acids. The V segment lost 4 bases and the J segment 1 base; nucleotides outside the gene matches: 4. Per germline, CDR1 SGHRS and CDR2 YFSETQ. Full variable domain (rest looked up from reference TRBV5-1 and TRBJ1-1): KAGVTQTPRYLIKTRGQQVTLSCSPISGHRSVSWYQQTPGQGLQFLFEYFSETQRNKGNFPGRFSGRQFSNSRSEMNVSTLELGDSALYLCASSVHRGNTEAFFGQGTRLTVV.

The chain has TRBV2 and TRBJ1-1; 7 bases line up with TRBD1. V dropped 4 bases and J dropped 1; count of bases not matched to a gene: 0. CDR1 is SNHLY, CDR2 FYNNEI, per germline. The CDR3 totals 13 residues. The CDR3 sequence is CASSGQGNTEAFF. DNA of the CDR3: TGTGCCAGCAGTGGACAGGGGAACACTGAAGCTTTCTTT.

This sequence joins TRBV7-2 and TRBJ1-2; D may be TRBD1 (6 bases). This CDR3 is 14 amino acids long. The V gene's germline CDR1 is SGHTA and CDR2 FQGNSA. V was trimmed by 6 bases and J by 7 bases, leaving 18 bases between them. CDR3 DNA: TGTGCCAGCAGGGATCATAAGGGGGGGCGTGGCTACACCTTC. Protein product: CASRDHKGGRGYTF.

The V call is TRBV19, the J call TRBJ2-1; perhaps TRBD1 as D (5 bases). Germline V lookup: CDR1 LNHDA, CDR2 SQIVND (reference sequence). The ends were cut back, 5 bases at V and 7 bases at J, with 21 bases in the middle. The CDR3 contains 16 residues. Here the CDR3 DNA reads TGTGCCAGTAGTTGGAGTCCTGGGCAGGGTTGGAATGAGCAGTTCTTC. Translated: CASSWSPGQGWNEQFF. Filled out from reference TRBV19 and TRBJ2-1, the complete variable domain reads DGGITQSPKYLFRKEGQNVTLSCEQNLNHDAMYWYRQDPGQGLRLIYYSQIVNDFQKGDIAEGYSVSREKKESFPLTVTSAQKNPTAFYLCASSWSPGQGWNEQFFGPGTRLTVL.

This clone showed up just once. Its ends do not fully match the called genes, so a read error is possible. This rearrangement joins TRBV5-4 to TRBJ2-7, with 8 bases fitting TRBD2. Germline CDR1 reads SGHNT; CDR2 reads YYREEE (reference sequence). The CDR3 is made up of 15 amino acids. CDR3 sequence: CASSLMGLVSSEQYF. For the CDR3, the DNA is TGTGCCAGCAGCTTGATGGGACTAGTATCCTCCGAGCAGTACTTC.

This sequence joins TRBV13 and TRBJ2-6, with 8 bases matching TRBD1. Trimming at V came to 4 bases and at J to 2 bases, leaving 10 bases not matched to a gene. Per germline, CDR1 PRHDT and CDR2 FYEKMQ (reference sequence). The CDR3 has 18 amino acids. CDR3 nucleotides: TGTGCCAGCAGCTCCCAAAGGCAGGGGGCAGCTGGGGCCAACGTCCTGACTTTC. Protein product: CASSSQRQGAAGANVLTF.

CDR3 amino acids: CASSLARTGGTEAFF. CDR3 DNA: TGTGCCAGCAGCTTAGCGAGGACAGGGGGCACTGAAGCTTTCTTT. V and J are TRBV7-2 and TRBJ1-1, with 10 bases that match TRBD1. CDR3 length equals 15 residues. Looked up from germline, CDR1 is SGHTA and CDR2 is FQGNSA. V was clipped by 0 bases and J by 4 bases; unmatched bases: 2.

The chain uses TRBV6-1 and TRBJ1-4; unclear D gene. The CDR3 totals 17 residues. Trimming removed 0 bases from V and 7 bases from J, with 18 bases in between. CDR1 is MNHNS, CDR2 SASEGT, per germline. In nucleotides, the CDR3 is TGTGCCAGCAGTGAAGCGCCTAGAAGGAGGTTAGGTGAAAAACTGTTTTTT. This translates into CASSEAPRRRLGEKLFF.

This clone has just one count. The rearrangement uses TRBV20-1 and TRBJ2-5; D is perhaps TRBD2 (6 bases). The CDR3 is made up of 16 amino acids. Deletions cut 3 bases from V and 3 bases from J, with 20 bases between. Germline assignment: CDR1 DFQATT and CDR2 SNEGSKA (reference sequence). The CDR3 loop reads CSASDRFSGPKETQYF. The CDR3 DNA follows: TGCAGTGCTAGTGATCGGTTTAGCGGACCGAAAGAGACCCAGTACTTC.

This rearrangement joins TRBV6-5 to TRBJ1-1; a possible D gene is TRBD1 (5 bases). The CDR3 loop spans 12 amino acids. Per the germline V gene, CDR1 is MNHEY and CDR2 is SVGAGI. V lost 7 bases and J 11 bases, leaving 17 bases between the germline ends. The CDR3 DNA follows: TGTGCCAGCACCAACGGGGGAAACCAGGCTTTCTTT. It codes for CASTNGGNQAFF.

The CDR3 DNA reads as TGTGCCAGCAGCCTACTACACACAGGGGAAGAGACCCAGTACTTC. Its protein product is CASSLLHTGEETQYF. The chain has TRBV5-8 and TRBJ2-5; 7 positions agree with TRBD1. The CDR3 consists of 15 residues. Germline V gene sequence: CDR1 SGHTS, CDR2 YDEGEE. The junction had 9 bases not matched to a gene; V was cut back by 4 bases and J by 3 bases.

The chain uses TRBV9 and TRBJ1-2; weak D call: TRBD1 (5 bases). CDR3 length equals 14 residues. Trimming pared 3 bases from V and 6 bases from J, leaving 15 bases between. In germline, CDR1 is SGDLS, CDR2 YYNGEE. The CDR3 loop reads CASSDPGLVHGYTF. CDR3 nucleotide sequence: TGTGCCAGCAGCGATCCAGGGTTAGTCCATGGCTACACCTTC. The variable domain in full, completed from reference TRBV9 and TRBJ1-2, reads DSGVTQTPKHLITATGQRVTLRCSPRSGDLSVYWYQQSLDQGLQFLIQYYNGEERAKGNILERFSAQQFPDLHSELNLSSLELGDSALYFCASSDPGLVHGYTFGSGTRLTVV.